These 13 T cell receptor beta chains were sequenced from one sample in a study of pediatric ulcerative colitis. The method was immunoSEQ multiplex PCR; TCRdb's version includes in-frame clones alone and lacks a portion of them. The repertoire holds approximately 60,000 clones, about 86% seen once, with nearly 3.5% in the top ten. The sample consisted of blood. The source of these receptors is a boy aged 10-17 years with severe ulcerative colitis.

V is TRBV6-6 and J is TRBJ1-2, with D possibly TRBD1 on 6 matching bases. The V gene's germline CDR1 is MNHNY and CDR2 SVGAGI (reference sequence). Trimming took off 6 bases at V and 3 bases at J, with 20 bases between the two ends. There are 16 residues in the CDR3. The CDR3 region is CASSLAGAGADYGYTF. The CDR3 DNA reads TGTGCCAGCAGCCTCGCGGGGGCGGGGGCGGACTATGGCTACACCTTC.

In this sample, this clone turned up a few times. The rearrangement uses TRBV18 and TRBJ2-7; D is unresolved. CDR1 and CDR2 from the germline V gene are KGHSH and LQKENI. V was trimmed by 0 bases and J by 0 bases, leaving 6 bases between them. This CDR3 is built from 14 residues. The CDR3: CASSPPALSYEQYF. As DNA, the CDR3 is TGTGCCAGCTCACCACCCGCGCTCTCCTACGAGCAGTACTTC.

The chain combines TRBV9 with TRBJ1-1, with D uncertain. The CDR3 covers 14 residues. V shed 3 bases and J shed 2 bases, with 11 bases lying between them. Germline assignment: CDR1 SGDLS and CDR2 YYNGEE. The CDR3 sequence is CASSAAQINTEAFF. CDR3 nucleotide sequence: TGTGCCAGCAGCGCAGCCCAGATAAACACTGAAGCTTTCTTT.

V is TRBV29-1 and J is TRBJ2-1, with 7 bases lining up with TRBD2. The CDR3 is 18 residues long. V dropped 1 base and J dropped 2; count of bases not matched to a gene: 14. Germline-derived CDR1 and CDR2 are SQVTM and ANQGSEA. CDR3 region: CSVEGDWEGEGPYNEQFF. DNA for the CDR3: TGCAGCGTTGAAGGGGACTGGGAGGGAGAGGGCCCCTACAATGAGCAGTTCTTC.

V is TRBV7-9 and J is TRBJ2-7; 12 nucleotides agree with TRBD2. V was pared by 5 bases and J by 4 bases, with 3 bases of the junction left unmatched. Germline-derived CDR1 and CDR2 are SEHNR and FQNEAQ (reference sequence). The CDR3 consists of 14 residues. CDR3 sequence: CASSATSGSYEQYF. The CDR3, as DNA: TGTGCCAGCAGCGCGACTAGCGGGAGTTACGAGCAGTACTTC.

In DNA form, the CDR3 reads TGTGCCAGCACTTCAGGGAACAATCAGCCCCAGCATTTT. It encodes CASTSGNNQPQHF. The chain combines TRBV6-5 with TRBJ1-5; a weak D match, TRBD1 (5 bases). V was cut by 7 bases and J by 3 bases, with 10 bases left in between. Germline lookup yields CDR1 MNHEY and CDR2 SVGAGI. The length of the CDR3 is 13 residues.

The rearrangement uses TRBV25-1 and TRBJ1-3; unclear D gene. The V gene lost 3 bases and the J gene lost 0 bases, with 9 bases spanning the gap. This CDR3 is 15 amino acids long. The V gene's germline CDR1 is MGHDK and CDR2 SYGVNS. The chain's CDR3 is CASSDWQISGNTIYF. The CDR3 nucleotides are TGTGCCAGCAGTGATTGGCAGATCTCTGGAAACACCATATATTTT.

This chain links TRBV7-2 with TRBJ1-2; D is ambiguous. Trimming shortened V by 1 base and J by 7 bases, and 4 bases separated the two germline ends. Germline assignment: CDR1 SGHTA and CDR2 FQGNSA. This CDR3 has 11 amino acids. CDR3 bases: TGTGCCAGCAGCTTAGGTAGTGGCTACACCTTC. It translates to CASSLGSGYTF.

The V call is TRBV13, the J call TRBJ2-1, with 13 bases aligning to TRBD2. The germline V gene encodes CDR1 PRHDT and CDR2 FYEKMQ (reference sequence). After removal of 5 bases from V and 6 bases from J, the junction contained 7 bases not matched to a gene. CDR3 length equals 16 residues. The CDR3 DNA reads as TGTGCCAGCAGCCCCGCGGGACTAGCGGGACGCAATGAGCAGTTCTTC. Its protein is CASSPAGLAGRNEQFF.

This sequence joins TRBV30 and TRBJ2-1; D possibly corresponds to TRBD2 (6 bases). Germline CDR1 GTSNPN, CDR2 SVGIG (reference sequence). The CDR3 extends over 15 amino acids. V shed 0 bases and J shed 7 bases, with 16 bases lying between them. CDR3 coding DNA: TGTGCCTGGAGTGTAAGTCGCGGGATAAGAAATGAGCAGTTCTTC. It codes for CAWSVSRGIRNEQFF.

This chain joins TRBV15 and TRBJ1-4; D is ambiguous. This CDR3 has 15 residues. Germline CDR1 and CDR2: LNHNV and YYDKDF (reference sequence). V was trimmed by 3 bases and J by 6 bases, leaving 14 bases between them. The CDR3 DNA is TGTGCCACCAGCAGGGAAGCTAGTCCCTATGAAAAACTGTTTTTT. This translates into CATSREASPYEKLFF.

The chain links TRBV7-6 to TRBJ2-7, with 8 bases that match TRBD1. Germline lookup yields CDR1 SGHVS and CDR2 FNYEAQ. The length of the CDR3 is 14 residues. Trimming took 7 bases from V and 0 from J; bases not matched to a gene: 5. Here the CDR3 reads CASTSDRDSYEQYF. The CDR3 nucleotides are TGTGCCAGCACCTCGGACAGGGACTCCTACGAGCAGTACTTC. Full variable domain (missing parts from reference TRBV7-6 and TRBJ2-7): GAGVSQSPRYKVTKRGQDVALRCDPISGHVSLYWYRQALGQGPEFLTYFNYEAQQDKSGLPNDRFSAERPEGSISTLTIQRTEQRDSAMYRCASTSDRDSYEQYFGPGTRLTVT.

The genes are TRBV9 and TRBJ1-2; 8 nucleotides agree with TRBD1. Trimming took 4 bases from V and 6 from J; bases not matched to a gene: 11. The CDR3 sequence is 15 residues long. The germline V gene encodes CDR1 SGDLS and CDR2 YYNGEE. In nucleotides, the CDR3 is TGTGCCAGCAGCACAGGGGGTGGGGCTCAAAATGGCTACACCTTC. It translates to CASSTGGGAQNGYTF.